These 14 T cell receptor beta chains came from one sample sequenced in a study of T-cell reconstitution after alpha-beta-depleted transplantation in children. The library targeted TCRbeta and was prepared with unique molecular identifiers. Using its own MiXCR run on the PCR reads, TCRdb lists one record per CDR3 protein. In the table there are about 500,000 distinct CDR3 sequences, approximately 32% of which are singletons. Sequences were derived from PBMCs from the stem cell graft donor, sampled from the stem cell graft. These receptors originate from a human donor who donated a stem cell graft to a child with aplastic anemia.

This clonotype has a handful of counts. DNA of the CDR3: TGTGCCATCAGTGACAGTGGGGGACAGGTCTACGAGCAGTACGTC. The encoded protein is CAISDSGGQVYEQYV. The chain carries TRBV10-3 and TRBJ2-7, with 8 bases aligning to TRBD1. With V trimmed by 3 bases and J by 3 bases, 7 bases remained unmatched. The CDR3 consists of 15 residues. Germline assignment: CDR1 ENHRY and CDR2 SYGVKD.

This clonotype was seen a handful of times. The V and J genes are TRBV2 and TRBJ2-3; 8 bases agree with TRBD2. The V gene end was trimmed by 6 bases and the J gene end by 1 base; junction bases not matched to a gene: 0. Per germline, CDR1 SNHLY and CDR2 FYNNEI. The CDR3 runs 13 residues. The CDR3 here is CASSGGGTDTQYF. CDR3 DNA: TGTGCCAGCAGCGGGGGGGGCACAGATACGCAGTATTTT.

V usage is TRBV5-5 and J usage is TRBJ1-2; D ambiguous. The CDR3 consists of 13 residues. Germline CDR1 SGHKS, CDR2 YYEKEE (reference sequence). Between the trimmed V and J ends, which lost 1 base and 1 base, there was a span of 5 bases. CDR3 region: CASSLSINYGYTF. In nucleotides, the CDR3 is TGTGCCAGCAGCTTGTCGATTAACTATGGCTACACCTTC.

The J gene is TRBJ1-1, the V gene TRBV28; TRBD1 might be the D (5 bases). The CDR3 consists of 15 residues. Germline assignment: CDR1 MDHEN and CDR2 SYDVKM. Trimming removed 2 bases from V and 3 bases from J, with 13 bases in between. This CDR3 is CASSLKTGGDTEAFF. CDR3 nucleotides: TGTGCCAGCAGTTTAAAGACCGGGGGTGACACTGAAGCTTTCTTT.

V gene TRBV9 combines with J gene TRBJ2-5, with D hard to call. Germline V CDR1 and CDR2: SGDLS, YYNGEE. Trimming cost V 4 bases and J 1 base, with 11 bases left between them. CDR3 length: 14 residues. The CDR3 region is CASSPCSSQETQYF. DNA of the CDR3: TGTGCCAGCAGCCCCTGTAGCAGCCAAGAGACCCAGTACTTC. The full variable domain, with the rest looked up from reference TRBV9 and TRBJ2-5, is DSGVTQTPKHLITATGQRVTLRCSPRSGDLSVYWYQQSLDQGLQFLIQYYNGEERAKGNILERFSAQQFPDLHSELNLSSLELGDSALYFCASSPCSSQETQYFGPGTRLLVL.

CDR3 amino acids: CASSANRGDNEKLFF. CDR3 DNA sequence: TGTGCCAGCTCAGCCAACAGGGGTGATAATGAAAAACTGTTTTTT. The chain is built from TRBV18 and TRBJ1-4; 7 bases match TRBD1. CDR1 KGHSH and CDR2 LQKENI come from the germline V gene. V lost 5 bases to trimming and J lost 4 bases; unmatched junction nucleotides: 7. The CDR3 sequence is 15 residues long.

This clonotype has just one count. V and J are TRBV5-1 and TRBJ1-2; D is undetermined. V gave up 2 bases and J gave up 3 bases, with 11 bases separating them. The CDR3 loop spans 14 amino acids. CDR1 SGHRS and CDR2 YFSETQ come from the germline V gene. In nucleotides, the CDR3 is TGCGCCAGCAGCTTCTCGACCGGAGACTATGGCTACACCTTC. This sequence encodes CASSFSTGDYGYTF.

The chain has TRBV29-1 and TRBJ2-5, with a possible D match to TRBD1 (5 bases). Trimming stripped 8 bases from V and 4 bases from J, with 14 bases between. Per germline, CDR1 SQVTM and CDR2 ANQGSEA. This CDR3 spans 12 amino acids. The CDR3 nucleotides read TGCAGCATGGAAGGGGTGGGAGAGACCCAGTACTTC. Protein sequence: CSMEGVGETQYF.

This clonotype was observed a few times. V usage is TRBV20-1 and J usage is TRBJ1-3; 7 nucleotides line up with TRBD1. Germline-derived CDR1 and CDR2 are DFQATT and SNEGSKA (reference sequence). The V gene end was trimmed by 3 bases and the J gene end by 0 bases; junction bases not matched to a gene: 5. The CDR3 covers 15 residues. The DNA for the CDR3 is TGCAGTGCTAGGACAGGGAGATTCTCTGGAAACACCATATATTTT. It codes for CSARTGRFSGNTIYF.

The table lists this clonotype with a few counts. This chain connects TRBV10-3 to TRBJ2-1; 7 positions match TRBD2. In germline, CDR1 is ENHRY, CDR2 SYGVKD. The CDR3 spans 18 residues. The V and J ends lost 2 bases and 0 bases, in that order; junction bases with no gene match: 10. The CDR3 is CAISERGLAAISYNEQFF. CDR3 in DNA: TGTGCCATCAGTGAGAGGGGCCTAGCGGCTATCTCCTACAATGAGCAGTTCTTC.

The table lists this clonotype with a few counts. V gene TRBV29-1 combines with J gene TRBJ1-5; possibly TRBD1 for D (5 bases). Germline assignment: CDR1 SQVTM and CDR2 ANQGSEA. V was clipped by 7 bases and J by 0 bases, with 16 bases between them. The CDR3 has 15 residues. The DNA for the CDR3 is TGCAGCGCCCTCGTTGGGGCAGGTAGCAATCAGCCCCAGCATTTT. Translating it yields CSALVGAGSNQPQHF.

The chain links TRBV24-1 to TRBJ1-1; D might be TRBD1 (5 bases). Germline V gives CDR1 KGHDR, CDR2 SFDVKD. Trimming shortened V by 0 bases and J by 12 bases, and 10 bases separated the two germline ends. The CDR3 loop spans 12 amino acids. CDR3 loop: CATSDLGTQTFF. The CDR3 nucleotides are TGTGCCACCAGTGATTTGGGGACGCAGACTTTCTTT.

The chain carries TRBV5-6 and TRBJ2-5; 9 bases match TRBD1. The V gene end was trimmed by 8 bases and the J gene end by 5 bases; junction bases not matched to a gene: 16. In germline, CDR1 is SGHDT, CDR2 YYEEEE. This CDR3 has 16 residues. Here the CDR3 DNA reads TGTGCCAGTGTTTTACAGGGGGCTAACCCCCAGGAGACCCAGTACTTC. Its translation is CASVLQGANPQETQYF.

V usage is TRBV18 and J usage is TRBJ2-7; 12 bases agree with TRBD2. Losses at the gene ends were 3 bases for V and 3 bases for J; bases not matched to a gene: 3. This CDR3 spans 15 amino acids. From germline, CDR1 is KGHSH and CDR2 LQKENI. CDR3 region: CASSPGLAGNYEQYV. CDR3 coding DNA: TGTGCCAGCTCACCCGGACTAGCGGGAAACTACGAGCAGTACGTC.